The 12 T cell receptor beta chains below come from one sample, sequenced in a study of human T cells and chemical hapten exposure. Noted time point: patch test 1, 2 weeks after DPC sensitization. Treatment described: therapeutic diphenylcyclopropenone sensitization with weekly scalp DPC. Each CDR3 protein gets one entry after TCRdb re-called the RACE reads with MiXCR. This sample has tens of thousands of distinct CDR3 sequences, with approximately 10% found just once. The starting material was whole blood, obtained in connection with sensitization to the hapten diphenylcyclopropenone (DPC). The receptors derive from a woman aged 45-65 years with alopecia areata. Some clones in this sample may be carry-over from other donors' samples.

This clonotype was observed a handful of times. This chain joins TRBV21-1 and TRBJ2-7; the D segment call TRBD2 is taken from the table without a DNA check. TRBV21-1 is shown as a pseudogene. CDR3 length equals 16 residues. CDR3 loop: CASSILGAGPSYEQYF. The CDR3 bases are TGTGCCAGCAGCATCCTGGGAGCAGGGCCCTCCTACGAGCAGTACTTC.

This clonotype appeared many times. V is TRBV6-6 and J is TRBJ2-1, with 12 bases lining up with TRBD1. The CDR3 consists of 18 residues. J lost 0 bases, V lost 6 bases, and 9 bases had no gene match. Germline lookup yields CDR1 MNHNY and CDR2 SVGAGI (reference sequence). In DNA form, the CDR3 reads TGTGCCAGCAGGGGACAGGGGGCTAGCGGAGTCTCCTACAATGAGCAGTTCTTC. It encodes CASRGQGASGVSYNEQFF.

This clonotype was seen at least ten times. The chain links TRBV27 to TRBJ2-1; D assignment may be TRBD1 or TRBD2 (5 bases each). V lost 3 bases, J lost 7 bases, and 22 bases lay in between. Germline-derived CDR1 and CDR2 are MNHEY and SMNVEV (reference sequence). The CDR3 totals 17 residues. The CDR3 loop reads CASSFPTGAEGFNEQFF. In DNA, the CDR3 is TGTGCCAGCAGTTTCCCCACTGGCGCCGAGGGGTTTAATGAGCAGTTCTTC.

This clonotype was counted between two and nine times. The rearrangement uses TRBV10-3 and TRBJ2-1, with 16 nucleotides matching TRBD2. Per the germline V gene, CDR1 is ENHRY and CDR2 is SYGVKD. V lost 7 bases, J lost 8 bases, and 8 bases stayed unmatched. The CDR3 runs to 16 residues. CDR3 sequence reads: CAIMGTSGRDSDEQFF. For the CDR3, the DNA is TGTGCCATCATGGGGACTAGCGGGAGGGATAGCGATGAGCAGTTCTTC.

This chain connects TRBV4-2 to TRBJ2-3; the D is unclear. V lost 2 bases to trimming and J lost 0 bases, with 18 bases between them. Per the germline V gene, CDR1 is LGHNA and CDR2 is YNFKEQ. This CDR3 has 18 amino acids. The CDR3: CASSQIRLSGPSTDTQYF. In DNA form, the CDR3 reads TGTGCCAGCAGCCAAATCCGATTGTCCGGGCCTAGCACAGATACGCAGTATTTT.

The V and J genes are TRBV14 and TRBJ1-6; TRBD1 aligns across 10 bases. The CDR3 has 19 residues. V trimming: 0 bases; J trimming: 4 bases; junction bases outside the gene matches: 9. Germline V gene sequence: CDR1 SGHDN, CDR2 FVKESK. The CDR3 is CASSQDRDRGLSYNSPLHF. The CDR3 DNA follows: TGTGCCAGCAGCCAAGATCGTGACAGGGGGCTTTCTTATAATTCACCCCTCCACTTT.

There are a few counts of this clonotype. The J gene is TRBJ2-7, the V gene TRBV6-5; 11 positions agree with TRBD2. V gave up 6 bases and J gave up 1 base; unmatched junction bases: 5. The CDR3 runs 15 residues. Germline-derived CDR1 and CDR2 are MNHEY and SVGAGI. CDR3: CASRRGTSGSYEQYF. The CDR3 DNA reads TGTGCCAGCAGACGTGGGACTAGCGGTTCCTACGAGCAGTACTTC.

This chain connects TRBV19 to TRBJ2-3; TRBD2 is a possible D gene (5 bases). Germline CDR1 and CDR2: LNHDA and SQIVND (reference sequence). The V gene lost 8 bases and the J gene lost 5 bases, with 20 bases spanning the gap. The CDR3 spans 15 residues. The CDR3: CASVSSSNRGDTQYF. The CDR3 DNA reads TGTGCCAGTGTGAGTTCTAGTAATCGGGGAGATACGCAGTATTTT.

This clonotype was picked up a small number of times. The J gene is TRBJ2-1, the V gene TRBV18; 7 nucleotides agree with TRBD2. CDR1 is KGHSH and CDR2 is LQKENI in the germline V gene. The CDR3 covers 13 residues. Trimming cost V 8 bases and J 3 bases; bases outside gene matches: 4. The CDR3 nucleotides read TGTGCCAGCCAGCGGGACTTCTACAATGAGCAGTTCTTC. Translation gives CASQRDFYNEQFF.

V usage is TRBV18 and J usage is TRBJ1-2, with 10 nucleotides matching TRBD1. The J segment lost 6 bases and the V segment lost 3 bases, leaving 16 bases of the junction unmatched. Germline V CDR1 and CDR2: KGHSH, LQKENI. This CDR3 comprises 18 residues. Here the CDR3 reads CASSPEIRPWDRGHGYTF. The CDR3 nucleotides read TGTGCCAGCTCACCCGAAATACGCCCCTGGGACAGGGGACATGGCTACACCTTC.

This clonotype came up a few times. The V call is TRBV3-1, the J call TRBJ2-7, with 10 bases aligning to TRBD2. CDR3 size: 15 residues. Germline V CDR1 and CDR2: LGHDT, YNNKEL (reference sequence). The trim removed 2 bases at V and 5 bases at J, leaving 6 bases unmatched. CDR3 residues: CASSQPSGSSDEQYF. The CDR3 coding sequence is TGTGCCAGCAGCCAACCTAGCGGGAGTTCCGACGAGCAGTACTTC.

Notes on this clonotype: Given a much more abundant clone one base away, this may be a read error. The chain couples TRBV11-2 to TRBJ2-3; possible D gene TRBD1, 6 bases. This CDR3 has 14 amino acids. Germline CDR1 SGHAT, CDR2 FQNNGV. The DNA for the CDR3 is TGTGTCAGCAGCTTAGTCGACAGGCAGCATACGCAGTATTTT. Its protein is CVSSLVDRQHTQYF.